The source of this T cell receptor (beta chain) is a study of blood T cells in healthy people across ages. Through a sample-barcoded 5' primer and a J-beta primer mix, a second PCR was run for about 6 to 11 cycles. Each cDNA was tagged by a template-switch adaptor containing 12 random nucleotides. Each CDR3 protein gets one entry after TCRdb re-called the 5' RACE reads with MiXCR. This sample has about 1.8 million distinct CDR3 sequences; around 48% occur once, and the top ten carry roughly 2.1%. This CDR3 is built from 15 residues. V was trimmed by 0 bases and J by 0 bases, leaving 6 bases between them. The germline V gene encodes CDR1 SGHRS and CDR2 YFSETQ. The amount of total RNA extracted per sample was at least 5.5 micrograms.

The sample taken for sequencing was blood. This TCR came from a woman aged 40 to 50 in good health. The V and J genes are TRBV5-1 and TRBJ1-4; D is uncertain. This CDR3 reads CASSLVQATNEKLFF. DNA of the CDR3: TGCGCCAGCAGCTTGGTTCAAGCAACTAATGAAAAACTGTTTTTT.